In its sample, the clone carrying this T cell receptor beta chain was seen a few times. These data are taken from a study of blood T cells in healthy people across ages. CDR1 and CDR2 (germline): LGHNA, YSLEER. V was pared by 1 base and J by 1 base, with 5 bases between. This CDR3 is 14 amino acids long. A J-beta primer mix and a sample-barcoded 5' primer were used in a second PCR of about 7 to 12 cycles. MiXCR, applied by TCRdb to the 5' RACE reads, yields one record per CDR3 protein. The profile shows some 880,000 distinct CDR3 sequences, 35% to 40% of them singletons. The chain joins TRBV4-3 to TRBJ1-5, with D unresolved. The TCR originated in a young man in good health. Sequenced sample: blood. CDR3 sequence: CASSQAKSNQPQHF. The CDR3 DNA is TGCGCCAGCAGCCAAGCCAAAAGCAATCAGCCCCAGCATTTT.